This entry lists 27 T cell receptor beta chains sequenced from one sample in a study of Graves' ophthalmopathy and Graves' hyperthyroidism. Amplification of the TCR beta CDR3 regions used RNA transcripts (as template). HTBI primers were employed in first-round RT-PCR, then a second-round multiplex PCR followed. In TCRdb, the multiplex PCR reads were re-called with MiXCR into one record per CDR3 protein. The sample has 200,000 to 250,000 distinct CDR3 sequences; 20% to 25% are singletons. The specimen was peripheral blood. These receptors were obtained from a woman in her forties or fifties with Graves' ophthalmopathy.

This clonotype was found many times. This chain links TRBV6-1 with TRBJ2-7; D is perhaps TRBD1 (6 bases). This CDR3 spans 12 amino acids. The germline V gene encodes CDR1 MNHNS and CDR2 SASEGT. Trimming removed 8 bases from V and 3 bases from J, with 11 bases in between. The CDR3: CASRDNNYEQYF. The CDR3 coding sequence is TGTGCCAGCCGGGACAACAACTACGAGCAGTACTTC.

This clonotype showed up many times. The chain recombines TRBV7-8 with TRBJ2-5; 8 nucleotides agree with TRBD1. Germline values: CDR1 SGHVS, CDR2 FQNEAQ. Unmatched junction bases numbered 10, after V lost 3 bases and J lost 4 bases. The CDR3 is 16 residues long. CDR3 in amino acids: CASSFSNRGAGETQYF. CDR3 nucleotides: TGTGCCAGCAGCTTTTCAAACAGGGGGGCGGGAGAGACCCAGTACTTC.

This chain uses TRBV6-1 with TRBJ2-1; possibly TRBD1 for D (6 bases). The CDR3 totals 15 residues. Trimming stripped 7 bases from V and 7 bases from J, with 20 bases between. Germline values: CDR1 MNHNS, CDR2 SASEGT. In DNA form, the CDR3 reads TGTGCCAGCATGATTTCCGGGACACTGAGGAATGAGCAGTTCTTC. Encoded protein: CASMISGTLRNEQFF.

The V and J genes are TRBV2 and TRBJ1-2, with D perhaps TRBD1 (5 bases). Germline lookup yields CDR1 SNHLY and CDR2 FYNNEI. Trimming removed 7 bases from V and 4 bases from J, with 19 bases in between. This CDR3 spans 15 amino acids. The CDR3 region has the DNA TGTGCCAGCAAACCCCCCGGGGGAGCCGGCTATGGCTACACCTTC. Translating gives CASKPPGGAGYGYTF.

In this sample, this clonotype turned up a few times. The chain carries TRBV18 and TRBJ1-2; D ambiguous. CDR1 and CDR2 from the germline V gene are KGHSH and LQKENI. The CDR3 consists of 14 residues. Trimming stripped 3 bases from V and 0 bases from J, with 8 bases between. The CDR3 sequence: CASSPQPTNYGYTF. In DNA form, the CDR3 reads TGTGCCAGCTCACCTCAACCTACTAACTATGGCTACACCTTC.

This clonotype came up many times. J is TRBJ1-5 and V is TRBV29-1, with D unresolved. CDR1 is SQVTM and CDR2 is ANQGSEA in the germline V gene. The CDR3 is 12 amino acids. V gave up 4 bases and J gave up 0 bases, with 4 bases separating them. As DNA, the CDR3 is TGCAGCGTTGGGTATAGCAATCAGCCCCAGCATTTT. Its protein product is CSVGYSNQPQHF.

This clonotype was picked up many times. The V call is TRBV20-1, the J call TRBJ1-5, with TRBD1 matching 7 bases. Germline CDR1 reads DFQATT; CDR2 reads SNEGSKA (reference sequence). This CDR3 has 17 residues. The V and J ends lost 5 bases and 0 bases, in that order; junction bases with no gene match: 13. This CDR3 reads CSAGGGMREYSNQPQHF. The CDR3 DNA reads TGCAGTGCTGGAGGGGGCATGAGGGAGTATAGCAATCAGCCCCAGCATTTT.

This clonotype has at least ten counts. V gene TRBV5-1 combines with J gene TRBJ1-1, with 7 bases fitting TRBD1. V dropped 4 bases and J dropped 1; count of bases not matched to a gene: 4. The CDR3 has 14 amino acids. The V gene's germline CDR1 is SGHRS and CDR2 YFSETQ. Here the CDR3 DNA reads TGCGCCAGCAGCACGGGACAGCGGAACACTGAAGCTTTCTTT. Residues: CASSTGQRNTEAFF.

This clonotype was counted many times. Relative to the germline gene, one junction end is altered; a read error may explain this. V usage is TRBV7-6 and J usage is TRBJ2-7, with D tentatively TRBD1 or TRBD2 (5 bases each). This CDR3 has 15 amino acids. Looked up from germline, CDR1 is SGHVS and CDR2 is FNYEAQ. The DNA for the CDR3 is TGTGTCAGCAGCGCCGGGACCCTGGGGTCCTACGAGCAGTACTTC. Amino acid sequence: CVSSAGTLGSYEQYF. The variable domain in full, with the rest retrieved from reference TRBV7-6 and TRBJ2-7, is GAGVSQSPRYKVTKRGQDVALRCDPISGHVSLYWYRQALGQGPEFLTYFNYEAQQDKSGLPNDRFSAERPEGSISTLTIQRTEQRDSAMYRCVSSAGTLGSYEQYFGPGTRLTVT.

This clonotype has a count of ten or more. CDR3 coding DNA: TGTGCCTGGAGTGTTGGACAGCCTACCCGAAACACCATATATTTT. It codes for CAWSVGQPTRNTIYF. The chain employs TRBV30 and TRBJ1-3; a weak D match, TRBD1 (6 bases). Per germline, CDR1 GTSNPN and CDR2 SVGIG (reference sequence). Trimming pared 0 bases from V and 5 bases from J, leaving 14 bases between. CDR3 length: 15 residues.

This clonotype showed up many times. J is TRBJ1-2 and V is TRBV7-2; 7 nucleotides line up with TRBD1. Germline trimming cut 1 base from V and 6 bases from J; bases unmatched to any gene: 2. The V gene's germline CDR1 is SGHTA and CDR2 FQGNSA. The CDR3 has 13 residues. The CDR3 DNA reads as TGTGCCAGCAGCTTAGTCAGGGGGGATGGCTACACCTTC. As protein: CASSLVRGDGYTF.

This clonotype has at least ten counts. V and J are TRBV6-1 and TRBJ2-5; D is possibly TRBD1 (5 bases). Trimming pared 5 bases from V and 2 bases from J, leaving 9 bases between. Germline loops: CDR1 MNHNS, CDR2 SASEGT. There are 13 residues in the CDR3. Written as DNA, the CDR3 is TGTGCCAGCAGTCGGACACCGCAAGAGACCCAGTACTTC. This gives the protein CASSRTPQETQYF.

The table lists this clonotype with a few counts. The chain couples TRBV18 to TRBJ1-3; D perhaps matches TRBD1 (6 bases). CDR3 size: 18 residues. Trimming cost V 3 bases and J 2 bases, with 20 bases left between them. Germline assignment: CDR1 KGHSH and CDR2 LQKENI. The CDR3 loop reads CASSPLGQHNRPGNTIYF. The CDR3 DNA follows: TGTGCCAGCTCACCTCTTGGACAGCACAATAGACCTGGAAACACCATATATTTT.

About this clonotype itself: With a much larger clone just one base away, this may be a read error. The J gene is TRBJ1-1, the V gene TRBV30; D not certain. The CDR3 runs to 12 residues. The germline V gene encodes CDR1 GTSNPN and CDR2 SVGIG (reference sequence). V shed 2 bases and J shed 4 bases, with 8 bases lying between them. In DNA, the CDR3 is TGTGCCTGGAGTCGAAGCGCCACTGAAGCTTTCTTT. This sequence encodes CAWSRSATEAFF.

This clonotype came up many times. CDR3 nucleotide sequence: TGTGCCAGCAGTAGGGGTAGCGGGAGCTACGAGCAGTACTTC. Its protein product is CASSRGSGSYEQYF. The rearrangement uses TRBV6-5 and TRBJ2-7; 9 bases agree with TRBD2. V shed 5 bases, J shed 3 bases, and the junction held 5 bases outside the gene matches. The CDR3 length is 14 residues. Germline V CDR1 and CDR2: MNHEY, SVGAGI.

This clonotype was counted many times. The chain joins TRBV7-3 to TRBJ2-2, with a tentative D call TRBD1 (5 bases). The V gene's germline CDR1 is SGHTA and CDR2 FQGTGA. The CDR3 covers 14 residues. The V end was cut by 0 bases, the J end by 5 bases, with 7 bases between. The CDR3 DNA sequence: TGTGCCAGCAGCTTAACGGGGCGGACCGGGGAGCTGTTTTTT. Its translation: CASSLTGRTGELFF.

CDR3 sequence: CASSPNARDFYNEQFF. The CDR3 DNA is TGTGCCAGCAGCCCTAACGCACGGGACTTCTACAATGAGCAGTTCTTC. The chain has TRBV7-3 and TRBJ2-1; the D gene is possibly TRBD2 (6 bases). From germline, CDR1 is SGHTA and CDR2 FQGTGA. Trimming pared 5 bases from V and 3 bases from J, leaving 17 bases between. CDR3 length equals 16 residues.

The gene calls are TRBV6-1 and TRBJ2-5; TRBD1 matches 8 bases. V shed 4 bases, J shed 4 bases, and the junction held 14 bases outside the gene matches. Germline assignment: CDR1 MNHNS and CDR2 SASEGT. The CDR3 loop spans 17 amino acids. The CDR3 nucleotides read TGTGCCAGCAGTGCCACCCCCTCGGCAGGGGGCAGAGAGACCCAGTACTTC. Amino acid sequence: CASSATPSAGGRETQYF.

This clonotype was seen once. This rearrangement joins TRBV27 to TRBJ1-1; TRBD1 matches at 7 bases. CDR1 MNHEY and CDR2 SMNVEV come from the germline V gene (reference sequence). Unmatched junction bases numbered 4, after V lost 8 bases and J lost 7 bases. CDR3 length: 11 residues. CDR3 region: CASLGQIEAFF. Here the CDR3 DNA reads TGTGCCAGCTTGGGACAGATTGAAGCTTTCTTT.

This clonotype was seen a handful of times. The rearrangement links TRBV18 to TRBJ1-1; TRBD1 matches 7 bases. The CDR3 is 16 residues long. Trimming took 2 bases from V and 1 from J; bases not matched to a gene: 7. Looked up from germline, CDR1 is KGHSH and CDR2 is LQKENI. This CDR3 is CASSPFIQGGNTEAFF. The CDR3 DNA reads TGTGCCAGCTCACCATTTATTCAGGGGGGGAACACTGAAGCTTTCTTT.

The chain joins TRBV29-1 to TRBJ2-5; tentatively, D is TRBD1 (6 bases). Germline V gene data show CDR1 as SQVTM and CDR2 as ANQGSEA. The CDR3 loop spans 12 amino acids. V lost 7 bases, J lost 5 bases, and 14 bases lay in between. The CDR3: CSANRDRETQYF. CDR3 DNA sequence: TGCAGCGCAAACAGGGACCGGGAGACCCAGTACTTC. Complete variable domain (other parts from reference TRBV29-1 and TRBJ2-5): SAVISQKPSRDICQRGTSLTIQCQVDSQVTMMFWYRQQPGQSLTLIATANQGSEATYESGFVIDKFPISRPNLTFSTLTVSNMSPEDSSIYLCSANRDRETQYFGPGTRLLVL.

In its sample, this clonotype was seen many times. The CDR3 DNA reads TGTGCCAGTAGTAATTCCCGGGGGTCCGTGACTAGCGGGAGTCCCTACGAGCAGTACTTC. It yields the protein CASSNSRGSVTSGSPYEQYF. The gene calls are TRBV19 and TRBJ2-7, with 12 bases fitting TRBD2. The germline gives CDR1 LNHDA, CDR2 SQIVND (reference sequence). The CDR3 is made up of 20 amino acids. V gave up 4 bases and J gave up 2 bases; unmatched junction bases: 18.

This clonotype was detected many times. This CDR3 is CASSLWGQGGGYTF. CDR3 DNA sequence: TGTGCCAGCAGTTTATGGGGACAGGGCGGCGGCTACACCTTC. This chain links TRBV28 with TRBJ1-2; 9 bases align to TRBD1. The CDR3 is 14 residues long. With 0 bases clipped from V and 8 bases from J, the junction kept 4 bases outside the gene matches. Germline values: CDR1 MDHEN, CDR2 SYDVKM.

This clonotype was counted at least ten times. The chain combines TRBV29-1 with TRBJ2-7; a possible D gene is TRBD2 (7 bases). V lost 1 base and J 6 bases, leaving 13 bases between the germline ends. The germline gives CDR1 SQVTM, CDR2 ANQGSEA. The CDR3 covers 13 residues. The CDR3 spells CSVEGRGASEQYF. The CDR3 coding sequence is TGCAGCGTTGAAGGCCGGGGGGCGTCCGAGCAGTACTTC.

This clonotype was seen at least ten times. At one of its ends the junction is not consistent with the germline gene, which may arise from a read error. The chain combines TRBV4-2 with TRBJ2-7, with 7 bases lining up with TRBD2. CDR1 is LGHNA, CDR2 YNFKEQ, per germline. CDR3 size: 16 residues. DNA for the CDR3: TGTGCCAGCAGCCAAGATTCGGGGGGAAGCTCCTACGAACAGTACTTC. Amino acid sequence: CASSQDSGGSSYEQYF.

This clonotype occurred many times. The genes are TRBV12-3 or TRBV12-4 and TRBJ1-1; D ambiguous. The CDR3 has 13 amino acids. V was trimmed by 1 base and J by 3 bases, leaving 6 bases between them. In DNA, the CDR3 is TGTGCCAGCAGTTTAGGGATTGACACTGAAGCTTTCTTT. Translated: CASSLGIDTEAFF.

V is TRBV6-1 and J is TRBJ2-7; 8 positions match TRBD1. The CDR3 is 15 amino acids. From germline, CDR1 is MNHNS and CDR2 SASEGT. J was trimmed by 3 bases and V by 5 bases; bases with no gene match: 9. The CDR3 protein is CASSPGQGEVYEQYF. The CDR3, as DNA: TGTGCCAGCAGTCCCGGACAGGGTGAAGTCTACGAGCAGTACTTC.